This TCR beta chain was sequenced in a study of blood T cell repertoires in COVID-19. About the study: Acute and convalescent COVID-19 specimens originated in the United States, Italy and Spain. The analysed material was cDNA or gDNA that came from T cells, B-cell-depleted T cells, or PBMCs.

With V trimmed by 8 bases and J by 0 bases, 8 bases remained unmatched. The CDR3 totals 15 residues. Germline V gives CDR1 KGHSH, CDR2 LQKENI. Sequenced by immunoSEQ multiplex PCR; TCRdb stores in-frame clones only, minus some. The repertoire holds tens of thousands of clones, with approximately 90% as singletons. The chain joins TRBV18 to TRBJ1-1; 8 positions agree with TRBD1. The sequencing sample was made of peripheral blood. The source of this sequence is a human donor with active COVID-19. The donor label of this sample is uncertain. The CDR3 coding sequence is TGTGCCAGCCTGGAGGGGGACAGGCTGAACACTGAAGCTTTCTTT. The encoded protein is CASLEGDRLNTEAFF.